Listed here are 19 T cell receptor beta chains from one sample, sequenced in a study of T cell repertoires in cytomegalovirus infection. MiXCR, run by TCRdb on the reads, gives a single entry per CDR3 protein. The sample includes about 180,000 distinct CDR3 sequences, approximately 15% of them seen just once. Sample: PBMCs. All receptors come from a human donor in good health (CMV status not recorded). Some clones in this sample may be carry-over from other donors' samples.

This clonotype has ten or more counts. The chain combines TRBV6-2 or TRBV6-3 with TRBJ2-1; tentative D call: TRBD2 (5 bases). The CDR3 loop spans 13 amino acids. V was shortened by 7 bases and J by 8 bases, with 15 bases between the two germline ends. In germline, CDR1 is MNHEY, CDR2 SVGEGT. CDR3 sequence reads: CASTLRPRDEQFF. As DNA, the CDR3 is TGTGCCAGCACCCTACGGCCGAGGGATGAGCAGTTCTTC.

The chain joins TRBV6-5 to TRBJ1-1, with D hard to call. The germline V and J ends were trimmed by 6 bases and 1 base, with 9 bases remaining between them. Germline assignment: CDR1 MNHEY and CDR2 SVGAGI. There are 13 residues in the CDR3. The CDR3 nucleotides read TGTGCCAGCAGGGTTCATCCGAACACTGAAGCTTTCTTT. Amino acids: CASRVHPNTEAFF.

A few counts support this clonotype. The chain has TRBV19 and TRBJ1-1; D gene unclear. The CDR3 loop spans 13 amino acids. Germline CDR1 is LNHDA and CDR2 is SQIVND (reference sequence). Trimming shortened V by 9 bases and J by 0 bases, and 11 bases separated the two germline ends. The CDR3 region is CASLRALNTEAFF. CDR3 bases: TGTGCCAGCCTACGGGCCCTGAACACTGAAGCTTTCTTT.

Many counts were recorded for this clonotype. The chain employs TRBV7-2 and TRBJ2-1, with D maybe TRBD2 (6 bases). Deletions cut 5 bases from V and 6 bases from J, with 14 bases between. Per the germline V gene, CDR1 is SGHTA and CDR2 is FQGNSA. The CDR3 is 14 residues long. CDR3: CASSARLELNEQFF. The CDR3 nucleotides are TGTGCCAGCAGCGCCAGACTAGAGCTCAATGAGCAGTTCTTC.

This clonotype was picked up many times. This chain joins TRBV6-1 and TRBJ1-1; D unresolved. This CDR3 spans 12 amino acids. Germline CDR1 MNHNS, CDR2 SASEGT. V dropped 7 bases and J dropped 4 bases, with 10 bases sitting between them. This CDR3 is CASMRISTEAFF. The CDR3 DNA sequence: TGTGCCAGCATGAGAATAAGCACTGAAGCTTTCTTT.

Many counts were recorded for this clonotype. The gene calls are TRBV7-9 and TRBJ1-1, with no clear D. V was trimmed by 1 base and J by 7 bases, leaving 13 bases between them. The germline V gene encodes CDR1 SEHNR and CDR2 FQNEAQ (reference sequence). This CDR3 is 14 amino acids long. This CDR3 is CASSLGQVGVEAFF. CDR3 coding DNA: TGTGCCAGCAGCTTAGGGCAGGTTGGGGTTGAAGCTTTCTTT.

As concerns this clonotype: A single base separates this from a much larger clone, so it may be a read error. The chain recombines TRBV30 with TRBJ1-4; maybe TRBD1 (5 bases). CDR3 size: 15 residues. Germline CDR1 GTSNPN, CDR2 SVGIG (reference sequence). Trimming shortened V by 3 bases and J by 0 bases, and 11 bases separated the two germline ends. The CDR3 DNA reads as TGTGCCTGGAGGGGGACGTATGCAACTAATGAAAAACTGTTTTTT. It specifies CAWRGTYATNEKLFF. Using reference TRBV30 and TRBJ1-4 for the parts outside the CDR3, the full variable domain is SQTIHQWPATLVQPVGSPLSLECTVEGTSNPNLYWYRQAAGRGLQLLFYSVGIGQISSEVPQNLSASRPQDRQFILSSKKLLLSDSGFYLCAWRGTYATNEKLFFGSGTQLSVL.

The CDR3 DNA sequence: TGTGCCAGCAGCCTTCGACCTGGGAGCTCCTACAATGAGCAGTTCTTC. It yields the protein CASSLRPGSSYNEQFF. The chain joins TRBV6-2 or TRBV6-3 to TRBJ2-1, with D possibly TRBD2 on 5 matching bases. Germline CDR1 and CDR2: MNHEY and SVGEGT. The CDR3 spans 16 residues. The V gene lost 6 bases and the J gene lost 0 bases, with 15 bases spanning the gap.

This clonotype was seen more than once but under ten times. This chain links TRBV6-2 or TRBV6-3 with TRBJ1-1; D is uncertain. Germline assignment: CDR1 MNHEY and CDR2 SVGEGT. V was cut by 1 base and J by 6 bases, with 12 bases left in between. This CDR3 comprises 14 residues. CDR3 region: CASSYYGGKSEAFF. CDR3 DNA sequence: TGTGCCAGCAGTTACTACGGAGGGAAGTCTGAAGCTTTCTTT.

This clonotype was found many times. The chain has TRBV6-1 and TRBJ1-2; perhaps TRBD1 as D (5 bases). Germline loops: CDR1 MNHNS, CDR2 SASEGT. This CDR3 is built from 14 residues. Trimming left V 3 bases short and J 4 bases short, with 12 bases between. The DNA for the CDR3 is TGTGCCAGCAGTGAGACCGGACAAGTCTATGGCTACACCTTC. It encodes CASSETGQVYGYTF.

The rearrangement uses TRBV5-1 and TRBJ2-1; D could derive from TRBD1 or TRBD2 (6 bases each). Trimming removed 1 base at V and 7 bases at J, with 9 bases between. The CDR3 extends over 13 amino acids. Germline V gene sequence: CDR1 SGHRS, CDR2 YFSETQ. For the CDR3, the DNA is TGCGCCAGCAGCTTGAGGGGGGTTAATGAGCAGTTCTTC. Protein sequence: CASSLRGVNEQFF.

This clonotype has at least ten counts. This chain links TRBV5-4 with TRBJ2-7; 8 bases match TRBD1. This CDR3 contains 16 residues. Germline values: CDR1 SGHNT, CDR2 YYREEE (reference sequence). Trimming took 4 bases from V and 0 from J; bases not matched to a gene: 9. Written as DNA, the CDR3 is TGTGCCAGCAGCCCAGGGATGGACAGGGCCTCCTACGAGCAGTACTTC. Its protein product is CASSPGMDRASYEQYF.

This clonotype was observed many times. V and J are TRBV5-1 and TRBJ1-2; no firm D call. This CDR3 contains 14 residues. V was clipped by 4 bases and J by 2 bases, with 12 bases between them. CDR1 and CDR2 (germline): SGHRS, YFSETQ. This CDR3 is CASSQALGNYGYTF. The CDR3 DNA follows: TGCGCCAGCAGCCAAGCATTAGGGAACTATGGCTACACCTTC.

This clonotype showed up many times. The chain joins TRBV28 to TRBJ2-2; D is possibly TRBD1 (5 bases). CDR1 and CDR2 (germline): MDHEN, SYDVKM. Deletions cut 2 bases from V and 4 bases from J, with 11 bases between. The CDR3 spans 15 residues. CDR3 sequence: CASSLQGYTTGELFF. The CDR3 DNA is TGTGCCAGCAGTTTACAGGGTTACACCACCGGGGAGCTGTTTTTT.

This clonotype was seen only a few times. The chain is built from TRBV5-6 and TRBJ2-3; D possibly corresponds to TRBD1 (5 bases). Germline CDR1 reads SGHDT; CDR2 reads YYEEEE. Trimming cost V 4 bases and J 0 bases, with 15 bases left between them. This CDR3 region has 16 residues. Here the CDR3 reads CASSPLTAPSTDTQYF. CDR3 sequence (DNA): TGTGCCAGCAGCCCGCTGACAGCCCCTAGCACAGATACGCAGTATTTT.

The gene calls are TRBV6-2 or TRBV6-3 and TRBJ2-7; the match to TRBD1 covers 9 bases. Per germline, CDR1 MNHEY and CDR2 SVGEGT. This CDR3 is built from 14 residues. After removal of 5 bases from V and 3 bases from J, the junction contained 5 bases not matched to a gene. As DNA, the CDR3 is TGTGCCAGCAGTATCCGACAGGGGGACTACGAGCAGTACTTC. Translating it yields CASSIRQGDYEQYF.

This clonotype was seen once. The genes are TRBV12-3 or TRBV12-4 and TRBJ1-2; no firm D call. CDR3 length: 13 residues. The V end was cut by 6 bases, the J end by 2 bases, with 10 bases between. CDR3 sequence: CASRLWGNYGYTF. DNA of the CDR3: TGTGCCAGCAGGTTGTGGGGAAACTATGGCTACACCTTC.

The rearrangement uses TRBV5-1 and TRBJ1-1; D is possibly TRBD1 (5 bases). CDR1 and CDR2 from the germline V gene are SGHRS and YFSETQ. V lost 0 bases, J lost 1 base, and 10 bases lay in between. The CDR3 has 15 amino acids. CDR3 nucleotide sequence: TGCGCCAGCAGCTTGGAGGGACTCCAGAACACTGAAGCTTTCTTT. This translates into CASSLEGLQNTEAFF. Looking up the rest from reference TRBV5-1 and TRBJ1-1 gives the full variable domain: KAGVTQTPRYLIKTRGQQVTLSCSPISGHRSVSWYQQTPGQGLQFLFEYFSETQRNKGNFPGRFSGRQFSNSRSEMNVSTLELGDSALYLCASSLEGLQNTEAFFGQGTRLTVV.

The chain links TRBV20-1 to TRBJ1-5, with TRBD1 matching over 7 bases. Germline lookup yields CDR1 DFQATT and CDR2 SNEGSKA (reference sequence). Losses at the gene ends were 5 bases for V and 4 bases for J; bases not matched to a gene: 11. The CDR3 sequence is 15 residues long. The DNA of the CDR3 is TGCAGTGCTCAAACCGGGACAGTTGGAAATCAGCCCCAGCATTTT. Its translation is CSAQTGTVGNQPQHF.